The 32 T cell receptor beta chains below come from one sample, sequenced in a study of vaccination and CD4 T cells after COVID-19. Sequence data for DNA of cultured CD4+ T cells were generated by the Oncomine TCR Beta short-read assay. TCRdb used MiXCR to reprocess the PCR reads, holding one entry per CDR3 protein. This table has 21,000 or so distinct CDR3 sequences, 40% to 45% appearing once. The treatment denotes: approximately nine-day PBMC culture with coronavirus spike peptide pools or control peptides (ViraFEST assay). Their antigen targets remain unknown. The sample taken for sequencing was CD4+ T cells from blood, cultured in vitro. These receptors were taken from a human donor who had recovered from COVID-19.

V is TRBV14 and J is TRBJ2-5; the D is unclear. The length of the CDR3 is 13 residues. Trimming removed 4 bases from V and 7 bases from J, with 13 bases in between. CDR1 and CDR2 from the germline V gene are SGHDN and FVKESK. CDR3 amino acids: CASSLPRYGTQYF. The DNA for the CDR3 is TGTGCCAGCAGCCTCCCAAGATATGGGACCCAGTACTTC.

The chain combines TRBV7-9 with TRBJ1-1, with 9 bases matching TRBD1. This CDR3 is built from 14 residues. With 3 bases clipped from V and 2 bases from J, the junction kept 1 base outside the gene matches. CDR1 is SEHNR and CDR2 is FQNEAQ in the germline V gene (reference sequence). The CDR3 sequence is CASSLGQGNTEAFF. The CDR3 coding sequence is TGTGCCAGCAGCTTGGGACAGGGTAACACTGAAGCTTTCTTT. Using reference TRBV7-9 and TRBJ1-1 for the parts outside the CDR3, the full variable domain is DTGVSQNPRHKITKRGQNVTFRCDPISEHNRLYWYRQTLGQGPEFLTYFQNEAQLEKSRLLSDRFSAERPKGSFSTLEIQRTEQGDSAMYLCASSLGQGNTEAFFGQGTRLTVV.

The chain carries TRBV11-3 and TRBJ1-1; D unclear. Germline CDR1 reads SGHNT; CDR2 reads YENEEA. V was trimmed by 3 bases and J by 5 bases, leaving 13 bases between them. The CDR3 spans 14 residues. In DNA, the CDR3 is TGTGCCAGCAGCTTTAAGGCGGATACGACTGAAGCTTTCTTT. Translating it yields CASSFKADTTEAFF. The entire variable domain, with the rest obtained from reference TRBV11-3 and TRBJ1-1, is as follows: EAGVVQSPRYKIIEKKQPVAFWCNPISGHNTLYWYLQNLGQGPELLIRYENEEAVDDSQLPKDRFSAERLKGVDSTLKIQPAELGDSAVYLCASSFKADTTEAFFGQGTRLTVV.

The rearrangement joins TRBV28 to TRBJ1-5; TRBD1 aligns across 7 bases. V lost 6 bases to trimming and J lost 2 bases; unmatched junction nucleotides: 4. Germline V gene data show CDR1 as MDHEN and CDR2 as SYDVKM. CDR3 length equals 14 residues. The CDR3 loop is CASSKGGGNQPQHF. The DNA for the CDR3 is TGTGCCAGCAGCAAAGGGGGCGGCAATCAGCCCCAGCATTTT.

This clonotype was seen only a few times. The rearrangement links TRBV27 to TRBJ1-6; TRBD1 might be the D (5 bases). The germline V gene encodes CDR1 MNHEY and CDR2 SMNVEV (reference sequence). This CDR3 is built from 13 residues. Trimming removed 2 bases at V and 13 bases at J, with 12 bases between. The CDR3: CASSLLGGAPLHF. In DNA, the CDR3 is TGTGCCAGCAGTTTACTTGGGGGTGCGCCCCTCCACTTT.

A few counts support this clonotype. The chain uses TRBV6-1 and TRBJ2-3; weak D call: TRBD2 (5 bases). The CDR3 consists of 13 residues. Trimming left V 4 bases short and J 7 bases short, with 12 bases between. CDR1 and CDR2 (germline): MNHNS, SASEGT. The chain's CDR3 is CASSGVPGNTQYF. CDR3 DNA sequence: TGTGCCAGCAGTGGCGTCCCCGGGAATACGCAGTATTTT.

V gene TRBV6-2 or TRBV6-3 combines with J gene TRBJ2-7; 10 nucleotides agree with TRBD1. Germline CDR1 MNHEY, CDR2 SVGEGT. This CDR3 spans 14 amino acids. V was clipped by 6 bases and J by 1 base; unmatched bases: 3. Here the CDR3 reads CASREDRGSYEQYF. The CDR3 bases are TGTGCCAGCAGAGAGGACAGGGGGTCCTACGAGCAGTACTTC.

This rearrangement joins TRBV11-3 to TRBJ1-2; a possible D gene is TRBD1 (6 bases). This CDR3 spans 14 amino acids. The V end lost 5 bases, the J end lost 4 bases, and 14 bases lay between the germline ends. Germline V gives CDR1 SGHNT, CDR2 YENEEA. The CDR3 DNA sequence: TGTGCCAGCAGCCCGGGGACATCTTTCTATGGCTACACCTTC. This encodes CASSPGTSFYGYTF.

This rearrangement joins TRBV12-3 or TRBV12-4 to TRBJ1-5; perhaps TRBD1 as D (5 bases). Between the trimmed V and J ends, which lost 2 bases and 5 bases, there was a span of 13 bases. This CDR3 contains 15 residues. CDR3 nucleotides: TGTGCCAGCAGTTTAAGGATGGGGGGGGATCAGCCCCAGCATTTT. It encodes CASSLRMGGDQPQHF.

The chain combines TRBV20-1 with TRBJ2-3; the match to TRBD2 covers 9 bases. Germline trimming cut 6 bases from V and 3 bases from J; bases unmatched to any gene: 4. Germline CDR1 is DFQATT and CDR2 is SNEGSKA (reference sequence). This CDR3 has 13 amino acids. CDR3 in DNA: TGCAGTGCGCGGACTAGCGCGACAGATACGCAGTATTTT. This translates into CSARTSATDTQYF.

The J gene is TRBJ2-7, the V gene TRBV6-1; D is perhaps TRBD1 (5 bases). The CDR3 covers 14 residues. The V gene lost 6 bases and the J gene lost 2 bases, with 14 bases spanning the gap. Germline CDR1 and CDR2: MNHNS and SASEGT. The CDR3 here is CASRRTPNTYEQYF. In nucleotides, the CDR3 is TGTGCCAGCAGGCGGACACCGAACACCTACGAGCAGTACTTC.

The chain is built from TRBV19 and TRBJ1-5, with 10 bases aligning to TRBD1. J lost 3 bases, V lost 6 bases, and 5 bases had no gene match. CDR3 size: 15 residues. Germline values: CDR1 LNHDA, CDR2 SQIVND (reference sequence). CDR3 nucleotide sequence: TGTGCCAGTAGACCGGGACAGGGGATCAATCAGCCCCAGCATTTT. Translating gives CASRPGQGINQPQHF. Looking up the rest from reference TRBV19 and TRBJ1-5 gives the full variable domain: DGGITQSPKYLFRKEGQNVTLSCEQNLNHDAMYWYRQDPGQGLRLIYYSQIVNDFQKGDIAEGYSVSREKKESFPLTVTSAQKNPTAFYLCASRPGQGINQPQHFGDGTRLSIL.

This clonotype has more than one count but fewer than ten. This sequence joins TRBV20-1 and TRBJ1-1; 11 nucleotides line up with TRBD1. CDR1 and CDR2 from the germline V gene are DFQATT and SNEGSKA (reference sequence). CDR3 size: 15 residues. J gave up 8 bases and V 6 bases, and 14 bases lay outside the gene matches. The CDR3 is CSATWGRTGGTEAFF. CDR3 sequence (DNA): TGCAGTGCCACTTGGGGCCGGACAGGGGGCACCGAAGCTTTCTTT.

This chain uses TRBV10-3 with TRBJ2-1, with TRBD2 identical over 8 bases. J was trimmed by 3 bases and V by 6 bases; bases with no gene match: 7. This CDR3 has 15 residues. Germline loops: CDR1 ENHRY, CDR2 SYGVKD. In DNA form, the CDR3 reads TGTGCCATCAGCGGGGAGACTAGCGTCTACAATGAGCAGTTCTTC. This gives the protein CAISGETSVYNEQFF.

The gene calls are TRBV20-1 and TRBJ2-7, with 10 bases that match TRBD2. This CDR3 has 16 amino acids. Germline CDR1 reads DFQATT; CDR2 reads SNEGSKA (reference sequence). After removal of 4 bases from V and 6 bases from J, the junction contained 15 bases not matched to a gene. Here the CDR3 reads CSAIFPELAGDGEQYF. The CDR3 DNA follows: TGCAGTGCTATCTTCCCGGAGCTAGCGGGAGATGGCGAGCAGTACTTC.

The V gene is TRBV2, the J gene TRBJ2-3, with TRBD2 matching 10 bases. The CDR3 covers 14 residues. In germline, CDR1 is SNHLY, CDR2 FYNNEI. V was clipped by 7 bases and J by 1 base; unmatched bases: 2. CDR3 DNA sequence: TGTGCCAGCATGAGCGGGGGGGGCACAGATACGCAGTATTTT. Its protein product is CASMSGGGTDTQYF.

This clonotype occurred a few times. This chain connects TRBV10-3 to TRBJ2-3; 15 bases are shared with TRBD2. The germline V gene has CDR1 ENHRY and CDR2 SYGVKD. The V and J ends lost 6 bases and 6 bases, in that order; junction bases with no gene match: 7. The CDR3 length is 16 residues. Written as DNA, the CDR3 is TGTGCCATCAGGCCGGGACTAGCGGGAGGACGGGATACGCAGTATTTT. It specifies CAIRPGLAGGRDTQYF.

The V call is TRBV12-3 or TRBV12-4, the J call TRBJ1-2; D unresolved. Trimming pared 5 bases from V and 10 bases from J, leaving 14 bases between. This CDR3 has 12 amino acids. In DNA, the CDR3 is TGTGCCAGCAGTGGGAGTTGGCGACACTACACCTTC. Protein sequence: CASSGSWRHYTF.

In its sample, this clonotype was seen a few times. J is TRBJ2-5 and V is TRBV27, with 9 bases aligning to TRBD2. The CDR3 is 15 residues long. J was trimmed by 5 bases and V by 5 bases; bases with no gene match: 9. CDR1 and CDR2 (germline): MNHEY, SMNVEV (reference sequence). Here the CDR3 DNA reads TGTGCCAGCAGTGACCCGGGACTAGCAGGGGAGACCCAGTACTTC. Translating gives CASSDPGLAGETQYF.

The chain is built from TRBV20-1 and TRBJ2-1; weak D call: TRBD1 (6 bases). Germline V gene lookup returns CDR1 DFQATT and CDR2 SNEGSKA (reference sequence). Trimming shortened V by 4 bases and J by 0 bases, and 16 bases separated the two germline ends. The CDR3 is 16 residues long. The CDR3 DNA reads TGCAGTGCTATTAAACAGGGCCTAAGCTCCTACAATGAGCAGTTCTTC. As protein: CSAIKQGLSSYNEQFF.

The genes are TRBV7-8 and TRBJ2-5; 8 positions agree with TRBD1. Germline CDR1 and CDR2: SGHVS and FQNEAQ. Trimming took 7 bases from V and 4 from J; bases not matched to a gene: 5. This CDR3 has 13 amino acids. The CDR3 nucleotides read TGTGCCAGCATTTACAGGGGGTCAGAGACCCAGTACTTC. Protein product: CASIYRGSETQYF. The variable domain in full, with the rest retrieved from reference TRBV7-8 and TRBJ2-5, is GAGVSQSPRYKVAKRGQDVALRCDPISGHVSLFWYQQALGQGPEFLTYFQNEAQLDKSGLPSDRFFAERPEGSVSTLKIQRTQQEDSAVYLCASIYRGSETQYFGPGTRLLVL.

The rearrangement joins TRBV2 to TRBJ2-3; 7 bases fit TRBD1. Germline trimming cut 7 bases from V and 11 bases from J; bases unmatched to any gene: 12. Germline assignment: CDR1 SNHLY and CDR2 FYNNEI. The CDR3 runs 13 residues. The CDR3 region is CASNRGSSHVQYF. CDR3 DNA sequence: TGTGCCAGCAACAGGGGCTCCTCGCATGTGCAGTATTTT.

This clonotype was counted a single time. V and J are TRBV5-1 and TRBJ2-2, with no clear D. V was trimmed by 1 base and J by 2 bases, leaving 0 bases between them. CDR1 SGHRS and CDR2 YFSETQ come from the germline V gene. The CDR3 covers 12 residues. The CDR3: CASSLNTGELFF. The CDR3 DNA reads TGCGCCAGCAGCTTGAACACCGGGGAGCTGTTTTTT.

This chain links TRBV10-3 with TRBJ1-4; TRBD1 matches 8 bases. J was trimmed by 8 bases and V by 6 bases; bases with no gene match: 5. Germline lookup yields CDR1 ENHRY and CDR2 SYGVKD. This CDR3 region has 13 residues. This CDR3 is CAIRGQEGEKLFF. CDR3 bases: TGTGCCATCAGGGGACAGGAGGGGGAAAAACTGTTTTTT.

J is TRBJ2-1 and V is TRBV7-7; D remains ambiguous. V lost 5 bases and J 0 bases, leaving 8 bases between the germline ends. Germline CDR1 SSHAT, CDR2 FNYEAQ (reference sequence). CDR3 size: 14 residues. The CDR3 protein is CASSPPSSYNEQFF. DNA of the CDR3: TGTGCCAGCAGCCCGCCGAGCTCCTACAATGAGCAGTTCTTC.

The table lists this clonotype with a count of one. The chain links TRBV7-2 to TRBJ2-7; 7 bases agree with TRBD2. Germline V CDR1 and CDR2: SGHTA, FQGNSA. This CDR3 spans 14 amino acids. V gave up 3 bases and J gave up 6 bases; unmatched junction bases: 8. The CDR3 is CASSFLGRVVEQYF. Written as DNA, the CDR3 is TGTGCCAGCAGCTTCCTTGGGAGGGTAGTCGAGCAGTACTTC.

This chain connects TRBV7-2 to TRBJ2-2, with TRBD1 as a possible D gene (6 bases). There are 16 residues in the CDR3. Germline V gives CDR1 SGHTA, CDR2 FQGNSA. V lost 1 base to trimming and J lost 2 bases, with 11 bases between them. CDR3 sequence reads: CASSLVRTVNTGELFF. DNA of the CDR3: TGTGCCAGCAGCTTAGTCCGGACAGTCAACACCGGGGAGCTGTTTTTT.

This clonotype was counted between two and nine times. The chain uses TRBV11-2 and TRBJ1-6; D gene uncertain. From germline, CDR1 is SGHAT and CDR2 FQNNGV. The CDR3 loop spans 11 amino acids. The V end lost 11 bases, the J end lost 5 bases, and 7 bases lay between the germline ends. This CDR3 is CASGNNSPLHF. Written as DNA, the CDR3 is TGTGCCTCAGGCAATAATTCACCCCTCCACTTT.

A few counts support this clonotype. The chain carries TRBV20-1 and TRBJ1-2, with D unclear. CDR1 is DFQATT and CDR2 is SNEGSKA in the germline V gene (reference sequence). The CDR3 sequence is 13 residues long. Trimming took off 6 bases at V and 5 bases at J, with 16 bases between the two ends. The CDR3 protein is CSATARGRYGYTF. CDR3 bases: TGCAGTGCCACCGCTCGCGGGAGGTATGGCTACACCTTC.

The chain couples TRBV27 to TRBJ2-5; D might be TRBD2 (6 bases). Between the trimmed V and J ends, which lost 8 bases and 2 bases, there was a span of 15 bases. The germline CDR1 and CDR2 sequences are MNHEY and SMNVEV (reference sequence). The CDR3 is made up of 14 amino acids. The CDR3: CASGRYGGQETQYF. DNA for the CDR3: TGTGCCAGCGGCCGCTATGGGGGGCAAGAGACCCAGTACTTC.

CDR3 bases: TGTGCCAGCAGCTTAGGGGTAGCCTCCTACGAGCAGTACTTC. Its translation: CASSLGVASYEQYF. The chain is built from TRBV7-2 and TRBJ2-7; D not resolved. This CDR3 contains 14 residues. Germline loops: CDR1 SGHTA, CDR2 FQGNSA. The ends were cut back, 1 base at V and 0 bases at J, with 7 bases in the middle. Drawing the rest from reference TRBV7-2 and TRBJ2-7, the complete variable domain is GAGVSQSPSNKVTEKGKDVELRCDPISGHTALYWYRQSLGQGLEFLIYFQGNSAPDKSGLPSDRFSAERTGGSVSTLTIQRTQQEDSAVYLCASSLGVASYEQYFGPGTRLTVT.

This chain uses TRBV2 with TRBJ1-3; D is undetermined. The germline gives CDR1 SNHLY, CDR2 FYNNEI. The CDR3 loop spans 15 amino acids. V was clipped by 6 bases and J by 0 bases, with 12 bases between them. Here the CDR3 DNA reads TGTGCCAGCAGGCGTCAGGCCGACTCTGGAAACACCATATATTTT. Its protein product is CASRRQADSGNTIYF.